These T cell receptor beta chains were read from a single sample in a study of T cell responses to AZD1222 COVID-19 vaccine. The method was immunoSEQ multiplex PCR; TCRdb's version includes in-frame clones alone and lacks a portion of them. The repertoire has 90,000 to 150,000 clones, 85% to 90% of them found once; the top ten carry about 7.8%. Sequencing used peripheral blood, obtained on day 0 of AZD1222 vaccination. The source is an adult in good health. Each CDR3 is given with its conserved first and last residue. D genes are given only for firm matches. Only some rows state a clone size, as once, few, many or a class for expanded clones.

D	V	J	size	DNA	CDR3
NA	TRBV20-1	TRBJ2-7	NA	TGCAGTGCTAGAGATTTCCTGGAGCAGTACTTC	CSARDFLEQYF
TRBD1	TRBV6-4	TRBJ1-6	NA	TGTGCCAGCAGTGACGGGGGACAGGGGTTTTCACCCCTCCACTTT	CASSDGGQGFSPLHF
NA	TRBV27	TRBJ2-3	NA	TGTGCCAGCAGTCCATTACGGGGTCCAGATACGCAGTATTTT	CASSPLRGPDTQYF
TRBD1	TRBV5-1	TRBJ2-2	NA	TGCGCCAGCAGCGGAAGGGACAGTTACACCGGGGAGCTGTTTTTT	CASSGRDSYTGELFF
NA	TRBV5-1	TRBJ1-1	NA	TGCGCCAGCAGCTTGGAGAGCGAAGCTTTCTTT	CASSLESEAFF
NA	TRBV29-1	TRBJ1-2	NA	TGCAGCGTTGGATCCAGCTTCTATGGCTACACCTTC	CSVGSSFYGYTF
NA	TRBV28	TRBJ2-1	NA	TGTGCCAGCAGTCCCTCCCGGCAGGGTAGGAATGAGCAGTTCTTC	CASSPSRQGRNEQFF
NA	TRBV19	TRBJ1-2	NA	TGTGCCAGTAGTCCCGGGTTGTATCCCGACCCTTATGGCTACACCTTC	CASSPGLYPDPYGYTF
NA	TRBV7-9	TRBJ1-6	NA	TGTGCCAGCAGCTTACCACGCAGGGGACATAATTCACCCCTCCACTTT	CASSLPRRGHNSPLHF
NA	TRBV29-1	TRBJ1-2	NA	TGCAGCGTTGGTAGGGGTTATTACGGCTACACCTTC	CSVGRGYYGYTF
TRBD2	TRBV11-2	TRBJ2-2	NA	TGTGCCAGCTACGGGGGGACGAACACCGGGGAGCTGTTTTTT	CASYGGTNTGELFF
TRBD1	TRBV19	TRBJ1-2	NA	TGTGCCAGTAGTATGGGACAGATGAGGGCCAACTATGGCTACACCTTC	CASSMGQMRANYGYTF
TRBD1	TRBV30	TRBJ2-7	NA	TGTGCCTGGACCGGGACAGATCTACGAGAGCAGTACTTC	CAWTGTDLREQYF
TRBD2	TRBV6-6	TRBJ2-7	once	TGTGCCAGCAGAGACAGCGGGAGTCCCCTCTACGAGCAGTACTTC	CASRDSGSPLYEQYF
NA	TRBV23-1	TRBJ2-4	NA	TGCGCCAGCAGACCCCCGAGGGGTACCACCAACAAAAACATTCAGTACTTC	CASRPPRGTTNKNIQYF
NA	TRBV19	TRBJ1-3	once	TGTGCCAGCGTCAACCCGGGACCGCCGAACACCATATATTTT	CASVNPGPPNTIYF
TRBD1	TRBV5-1	TRBJ2-3	NA	TGCGCCAGCAGGCTGACAGGGTCGGGCACAGATACGCAGTATTTT	CASRLTGSGTDTQYF
NA	TRBV28	TRBJ2-7	NA	TGTGCCAGCAGTGAGCACAGCTCCTACGAGCAGTACTTC	CASSEHSSYEQYF
NA	TRBV4-1	TRBJ1-4	NA	TGCGCCAGCAGCCAAGATGGGGGCAGCAGGGAAAAACTGTTTTTT	CASSQDGGSREKLFF
NA	TRBV30	TRBJ1-1	NA	TGTGCCTGGAGTGCCCGTTCAATTTCAACGGGATACACTGAAGCTTTCTTT	CAWSARSISTGYTEAFF
TRBD2	TRBV7-2	TRBJ2-7	once	TGTGCCAGCACCCCCCGGCGGGAGAGGGAGCAGTACTTC	CASTPRREREQYF
TRBD1	TRBV5-5	TRBJ1-6	NA	TGTGCCAGCAGCTCGACAGGGAATAATTCACCCCTCCACTTT	CASSSTGNNSPLHF
NA	TRBV20-1	TRBJ2-7	once	TGCAGCCCTAAGGGGGATTACGAGCAGTACTTC	CSPKGDYEQYF
NA	TRBV7-3	TRBJ2-1	NA	TGTGCCAGCAGCGCGGGTCATTCCGGGCCTGGCAGCGGTGAGCAGTTCTTC	CASSAGHSGPGSGEQFF
NA	TRBV5-1	TRBJ1-5	NA	TGCGCCAGCAGCTTGGCCGACGGGGGGAGTCAGCCCCAGCATTTT	CASSLADGGSQPQHF